This T cell receptor (beta chain) was captured by sequencing in a study of CD8 T cells in Susac syndrome. This clonotype occurred once. Reverse transcription of roughly 0.5 to 1 ug RNA used random hexamers. TCRdb redid the calling of the immunoSEQ multiplex PCR reads with MiXCR, one entry per CDR3 protein. This sample yields approximately 260,000 distinct CDR3 sequences, of which almost 97% are seen a single time; 0.1% belongs to the top ten. Sequenced input: CD4+ T cells from PBMCs. This TCR derives from a human donor with Susac syndrome.

CDR3 nucleotides: TGTGCCAGCAGTACTAGCGGGGGCCTGAATGAGCAGTTCTTC. This sequence encodes CASSTSGGLNEQFF. This chain connects TRBV12-3 or TRBV12-4 to TRBJ2-1; 11 nucleotides agree with TRBD2. With V trimmed by 5 bases and J by 7 bases, 4 bases remained unmatched. CDR3 length equals 14 residues.